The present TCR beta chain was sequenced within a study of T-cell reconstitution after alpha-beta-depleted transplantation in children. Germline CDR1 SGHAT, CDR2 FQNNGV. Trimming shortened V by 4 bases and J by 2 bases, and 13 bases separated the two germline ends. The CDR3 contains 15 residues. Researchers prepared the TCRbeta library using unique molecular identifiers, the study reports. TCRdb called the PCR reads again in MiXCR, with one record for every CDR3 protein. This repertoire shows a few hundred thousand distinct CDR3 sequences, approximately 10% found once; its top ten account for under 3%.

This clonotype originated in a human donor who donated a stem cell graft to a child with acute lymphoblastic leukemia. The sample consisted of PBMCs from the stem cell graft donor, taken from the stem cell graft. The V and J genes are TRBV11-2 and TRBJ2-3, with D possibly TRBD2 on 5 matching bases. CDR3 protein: CASSSGFGDTDTQYF. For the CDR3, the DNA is TGTGCCAGCAGCTCGGGGTTCGGGGACACAGATACGCAGTATTTT.